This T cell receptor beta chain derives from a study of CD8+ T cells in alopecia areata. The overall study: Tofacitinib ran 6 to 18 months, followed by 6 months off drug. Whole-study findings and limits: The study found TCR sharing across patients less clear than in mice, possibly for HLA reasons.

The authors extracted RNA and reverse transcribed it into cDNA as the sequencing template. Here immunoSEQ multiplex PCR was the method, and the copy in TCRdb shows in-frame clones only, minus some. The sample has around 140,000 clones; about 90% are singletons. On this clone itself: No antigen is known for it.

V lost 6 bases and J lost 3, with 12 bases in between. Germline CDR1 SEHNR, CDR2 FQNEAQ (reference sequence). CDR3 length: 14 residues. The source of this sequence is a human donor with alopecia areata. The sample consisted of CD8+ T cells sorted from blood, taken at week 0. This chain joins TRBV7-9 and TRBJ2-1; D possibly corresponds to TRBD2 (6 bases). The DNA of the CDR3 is TGTGCCAGCAGGGTTGGCGGGGTCTACAATGAGCAGTTCTTC. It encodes CASRVGGVYNEQFF.